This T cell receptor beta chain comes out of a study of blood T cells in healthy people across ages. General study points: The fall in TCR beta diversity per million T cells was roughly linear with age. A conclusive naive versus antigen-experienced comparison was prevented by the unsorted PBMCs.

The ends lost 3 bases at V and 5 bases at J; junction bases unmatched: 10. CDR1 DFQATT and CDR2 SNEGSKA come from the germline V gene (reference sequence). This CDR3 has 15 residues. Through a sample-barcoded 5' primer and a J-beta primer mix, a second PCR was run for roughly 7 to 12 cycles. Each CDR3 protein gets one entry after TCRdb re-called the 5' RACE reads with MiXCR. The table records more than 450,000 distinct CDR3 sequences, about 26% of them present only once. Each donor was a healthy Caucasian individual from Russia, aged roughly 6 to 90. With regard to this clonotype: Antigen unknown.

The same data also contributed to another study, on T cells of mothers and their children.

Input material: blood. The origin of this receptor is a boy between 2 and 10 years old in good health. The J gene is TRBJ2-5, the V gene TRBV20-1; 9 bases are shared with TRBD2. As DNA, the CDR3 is TGCAGTGCTAGTCGATCTAGCGGGGAGTCGGAGACCCAGTACTTC. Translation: CSASRSSGESETQYF.